These 23 T cell receptor beta chains were sequenced from one sample in a study of blood T cell repertoires in COVID-19. Sequencing was performed with immunoSEQ multiplex PCR; in TCRdb, only in-frame clones are kept and a portion is missing. The sample lists over 300,000 clones, approximately 88% occurring once. Sequencing was done on a sample of PBMCs or T cells enriched from blood (not recorded which). The receptors shown here come from a woman between 25 and 40 years old with acute COVID-19.

J is TRBJ2-2 and V is TRBV25-1; TRBD1 is a possible D gene (7 bases). Germline V lookup: CDR1 MGHDK, CDR2 SYGVNS. V shed 4 bases and J shed 4 bases, with 10 bases lying between them. This CDR3 region has 14 residues. The CDR3 protein is CASSGQGGTGELFF. CDR3 sequence (DNA): TGTGCCAGCAGTGGGCAGGGGGGCACCGGGGAGCTGTTTTTT.

The V gene is TRBV18, the J gene TRBJ1-1, with 7 bases matching TRBD1. The CDR3 length is 14 residues. V was clipped by 3 bases and J by 4 bases; unmatched bases: 5. From germline, CDR1 is KGHSH and CDR2 LQKENI. DNA of the CDR3: TGTGCCAGCTCACCCGGACAGGTTGCCACTGAAGCTTTCTTT. Residues: CASSPGQVATEAFF.

V and J are TRBV7-9 and TRBJ2-4; 7 bases align to TRBD2. V was pared by 5 bases and J by 7 bases, with 23 bases of the junction left unmatched. The CDR3 runs 19 residues. Germline V CDR1 and CDR2: SEHNR, FQNEAQ (reference sequence). CDR3 nucleotides: TGTGCCAGCAGCCCCTCCCGGCGGGGGACCTCGATCCAGGAGAACATTCAGTACTTC. Its protein product is CASSPSRRGTSIQENIQYF.

The gene calls are TRBV6-1 and TRBJ1-4; TRBD1 might be the D (6 bases). Trimming shortened V by 1 base and J by 7 bases, and 10 bases separated the two germline ends. Per germline, CDR1 MNHNS and CDR2 SASEGT. The CDR3 is made up of 14 amino acids. The DNA of the CDR3 is TGTGCCAGCAGTGAAGAGGGGGTTCCTGAAAAACTGTTTTTT. It translates to CASSEEGVPEKLFF.

This chain connects TRBV7-9 to TRBJ2-7, with 13 positions matching TRBD2. The trim removed 5 bases at V and 7 bases at J, leaving 8 bases unmatched. CDR3 length: 15 amino acids. CDR1 is SEHNR and CDR2 is FQNEAQ in the germline V gene (reference sequence). The CDR3 DNA is TGTGCCAGCAGCCCCCGACTAGCGGGGGGTGGGGAGCAGTACTTC. Its translation is CASSPRLAGGGEQYF.

The rearrangement links TRBV5-1 to TRBJ2-7; TRBD1 is a possible D gene (5 bases). This CDR3 has 13 residues. V was shortened by 0 bases and J by 3 bases, with 7 bases between the two germline ends. In germline, CDR1 is SGHRS, CDR2 YFSETQ. CDR3 sequence (DNA): TGCGCCAGCAGCTTGGGGACATACTACGAGCAGTACTTC. This sequence encodes CASSLGTYYEQYF.

V usage is TRBV4-1 and J usage is TRBJ2-4, with unresolved D. The CDR3 totals 18 residues. CDR1 MGHRA and CDR2 YSYEKL come from the germline V gene. V lost 0 bases and J 0 bases, leaving 15 bases between the germline ends. The CDR3 spells CASSQEVPDYEAKNIQYF. The DNA of the CDR3 is TGCGCCAGCAGCCAAGAAGTCCCAGATTACGAAGCCAAAAACATTCAGTACTTC.

This chain connects TRBV12-3 or TRBV12-4 to TRBJ2-7; D is undetermined. CDR3 length equals 12 residues. Trimming removed 6 bases at V and 2 bases at J, with 8 bases between. The CDR3 is CASSQLPYEQYF. The DNA for the CDR3 is TGTGCCAGCAGCCAGTTGCCCTACGAGCAGTACTTC.

This chain connects TRBV5-1 to TRBJ2-7; 7 nucleotides align to TRBD1. Looked up from germline, CDR1 is SGHRS and CDR2 is YFSETQ. V was pared by 7 bases and J by 1 base, with 8 bases of the junction left unmatched. The CDR3 extends over 14 amino acids. CDR3: CASRPPTGSYEQYF. The CDR3, as DNA: TGCGCCAGCCGACCCCCGACAGGGTCCTACGAGCAGTACTTC.

V is TRBV7-9 and J is TRBJ2-3, with 9 bases identical to TRBD1. Germline-derived CDR1 and CDR2 are SEHNR and FQNEAQ (reference sequence). Losses at the gene ends were 4 bases for V and 0 bases for J; bases not matched to a gene: 2. The CDR3 totals 15 residues. The CDR3 DNA follows: TGTGCCAGCAGCTCGACAGGGGGAAGCACAGATACGCAGTATTTT. Its protein is CASSSTGGSTDTQYF.

V and J are TRBV18 and TRBJ1-3; D call uncertain. Trimming took 3 bases from V and 0 from J, leaving 15 bases between them. The germline V gene encodes CDR1 KGHSH and CDR2 LQKENI. This CDR3 contains 17 residues. In DNA form, the CDR3 reads TGTGCCAGCTCACCTCAAACGGGGTCCAGCTCTGGAAACACCATATATTTT. This codes for CASSPQTGSSSGNTIYF.

Here the CDR3 DNA reads TGTGCCAGCAGCTTAAGTTCAGGGGCCGGCTACACCTTC. This translates into CASSLSSGAGYTF. The chain is built from TRBV7-9 and TRBJ1-2; maybe TRBD1 (6 bases). The germline V gene encodes CDR1 SEHNR and CDR2 FQNEAQ (reference sequence). CDR3 length: 13 residues. V was trimmed by 2 bases and J by 8 bases, leaving 12 bases between them.

The rearrangement joins TRBV5-4 to TRBJ2-3; possibly TRBD2 for D (7 bases). The V gene lost 4 bases and the J gene lost 1 base, with 16 bases spanning the gap. CDR1 SGHNT and CDR2 YYREEE come from the germline V gene (reference sequence). This CDR3 comprises 16 residues. The CDR3 coding sequence is TGTGCCAGCAGCCAAAAACCGGGGGGCGGCACAGATACGCAGTATTTT. Translating it yields CASSQKPGGGTDTQYF. The full variable domain, its missing parts supplied by reference TRBV5-4 and TRBJ2-3, is ETGVTQSPTHLIKTRGQQVTLRCSSQSGHNTVSWYQQALGQGPQFIFQYYREEENGRGNFPPRFSGLQFPNYSSELNVNALELDDSALYLCASSQKPGGGTDTQYFGPGTRLTVL.

The gene calls are TRBV4-1 and TRBJ2-1; 11 bases match TRBD2. Per germline, CDR1 MGHRA and CDR2 YSYEKL. With 1 base clipped from V and 1 base from J, the junction kept 6 bases outside the gene matches. The CDR3 runs 18 residues. CDR3 protein: CASSQALAGGLSYNEQFF. CDR3 coding DNA: TGCGCCAGCAGCCAAGCTCTAGCGGGGGGCCTTTCCTACAATGAGCAGTTCTTC.

The J gene is TRBJ1-2, the V gene TRBV7-2; 9 bases line up with TRBD1. The ends lost 5 bases at V and 5 bases at J; junction bases unmatched: 6. CDR1 and CDR2 from the germline V gene are SGHTA and FQGNSA. CDR3 length equals 14 residues. The CDR3 DNA sequence: TGTGCCAGCAGCCCCCGGACAGGGGAATATGGCTACACCTTC. Its protein is CASSPRTGEYGYTF.

The chain recombines TRBV15 with TRBJ1-4; D is uncertain. V lost 1 base, J lost 5 bases, and 11 bases lay in between. The germline gives CDR1 LNHNV, CDR2 YYDKDF (reference sequence). The CDR3 runs to 15 residues. CDR3 nucleotide sequence: TGTGCCACCAGCAGAGTGTGGCAGAAAAATGAAAAACTGTTTTTT. This codes for CATSRVWQKNEKLFF.

The chain couples TRBV5-5 to TRBJ1-5; unclear D gene. The CDR3 extends over 13 amino acids. Germline CDR1 SGHKS, CDR2 YYEKEE (reference sequence). Deletions cut 0 bases from V and 8 bases from J, with 9 bases between. The CDR3 spells CASSLVASEPQHF. The CDR3 DNA is TGTGCCAGCAGCTTGGTAGCCAGTGAGCCCCAGCATTTT.

The chain joins TRBV19 to TRBJ2-3; TRBD2 agrees at 12 bases. The CDR3 extends over 17 amino acids. Germline assignment: CDR1 LNHDA and CDR2 SQIVND (reference sequence). V lost 6 bases, J lost 4 bases, and 11 bases stayed unmatched. This CDR3 reads CASRFKPTSGGADTQYF. Written as DNA, the CDR3 is TGTGCCAGTAGGTTCAAGCCGACTAGCGGGGGTGCAGATACGCAGTATTTT.

This clone appeared a single time. V gene TRBV5-5 combines with J gene TRBJ2-7; no reliable D call. Per germline, CDR1 SGHKS and CDR2 YYEKEE (reference sequence). The CDR3 is 15 amino acids. With 1 base removed from V and 3 bases from J, the gap between germline ends came to 14 bases. Written as DNA, the CDR3 is TGTGCCAGCAGCTTGTCACGGGTCTTGTACTACGAGCAGTACTTC. Encoded protein: CASSLSRVLYYEQYF.

The V and J genes are TRBV10-2 and TRBJ2-3; 8 nucleotides agree with TRBD1. This CDR3 is built from 15 residues. Trimming removed 6 bases from V and 3 bases from J; junction bases left unmatched: 8. From germline, CDR1 is WSHSY and CDR2 SAAADI. The CDR3 sequence: CASRAGGGGTDTQYF. CDR3 DNA: TGCGCCAGCAGGGCAGGGGGCGGAGGAACAGATACGCAGTATTTT.

The chain is built from TRBV2 and TRBJ1-1; 8 bases map to TRBD1. The CDR3 length is 13 residues. V gave up 2 bases and J gave up 11 bases; unmatched junction bases: 7. Germline V gene data show CDR1 as SNHLY and CDR2 as FYNNEI. CDR3 residues: CASSEQGALAAFF. CDR3 sequence (DNA): TGTGCCAGCAGTGAACAGGGGGCTCTGGCGGCTTTCTTT.

The chain employs TRBV19 and TRBJ1-1, with D tentatively TRBD1 (6 bases). The V end was cut by 9 bases, the J end by 6 bases, with 14 bases between. The germline gives CDR1 LNHDA, CDR2 SQIVND (reference sequence). The CDR3 spans 12 residues. CDR3 DNA: TGTGCCAGCCAGGGGAGGGACGCTGAAGCTTTCTTT. Amino acids: CASQGRDAEAFF.

The V call is TRBV11-2, the J call TRBJ2-3, with a tentative D call TRBD1 (5 bases). Between the trimmed V and J ends, which lost 3 bases and 1 base, there was a span of 5 bases. The V gene's germline CDR1 is SGHAT and CDR2 FQNNGV. The CDR3 contains 13 residues. The CDR3, as DNA: TGTGCCAGCAGCTTGACAGGCACAGATACGCAGTATTTT. Amino acid sequence: CASSLTGTDTQYF.